This TCR beta chain originates from a study of vaccination and CD4 T cells after COVID-19. Sample treatment: approximately nine-day PBMC culture with coronavirus spike peptide pools or control peptides (ViraFEST assay). Study-wide points: The appearance of a median 86.3% of reactive clones in convalescent patients occurred only post-vaccination.

Regarding this clonotype: Antigen specificity is unknown.

The Oncomine TCR Beta short-read assay was what sequenced the DNA obtained from cultured CD4+ T cells. Using its own MiXCR run on the PCR reads, TCRdb lists one record per CDR3 protein. Of more than 9,500 distinct CDR3 sequences listed, about 48% are singletons. V was pared by 0 bases and J by 1 base, with 6 bases between. The CDR3 extends over 13 amino acids. CDR1 GTSNPN and CDR2 SVGIG come from the germline V gene (reference sequence). This chain uses TRBV30 with TRBJ2-5, with no clear D. The sequence came from a human donor with COVID-19. Specimen: cultured CD4+ T cells from blood, collected after SARS-CoV-2 vaccination. The CDR3 loop is CAWSVRTQETQYF. CDR3 DNA sequence: TGTGCCTGGAGTGTTCGGACCCAAGAGACCCAGTACTTC.